Below are 12 T cell receptor beta chains sequenced from a single sample in a study of T cells in Graves' hyperthyroidism and ophthalmopathy. TCR beta CDR3 sequences were amplified from RNA transcripts. The HTBI set primed first-round TCR CDR3 RT-PCR. TCRdb re-called the multiplex PCR reads through MiXCR, storing one row per CDR3 protein. In the table there are hundreds of thousands of distinct CDR3 sequences, roughly a sixth of which are singletons. Specimen: blood. These receptors came from a woman aged 40-49 years with Graves' ophthalmopathy.

There are many counts of this clonotype. The chain has TRBV11-2 and TRBJ2-5; D unresolved. CDR1 is SGHAT and CDR2 is FQNNGV in the germline V gene. The V gene lost 1 base and the J gene lost 8 bases, with 17 bases spanning the gap. The CDR3 consists of 15 residues. The CDR3 here is CASSLAPLTSTTQYF. The CDR3 DNA follows: TGTGCCAGCAGCTTAGCCCCTCTTACCTCGACAACCCAGTACTTC.

At least ten counts were recorded for this clonotype. This chain links TRBV3-1 with TRBJ2-3; 7 bases map to TRBD1. The ends lost 4 bases at V and 0 bases at J; junction bases unmatched: 7. Germline V CDR1 and CDR2: LGHDT, YNNKEL (reference sequence). The CDR3 is 16 amino acids. The CDR3 coding sequence is TGTGCCAGCAGCCTTACGGGACAGAGAAGCACAGATACGCAGTATTTT. Its protein product is CASSLTGQRSTDTQYF.

This clonotype appeared many times. This chain links TRBV28 with TRBJ2-7; 11 positions match TRBD2. Per germline, CDR1 MDHEN and CDR2 SYDVKM. This CDR3 has 15 amino acids. V shed 7 bases, J shed 2 bases, and the junction held 7 bases outside the gene matches. CDR3 sequence (DNA): TGTGCCAGCAATGTACCGGGACTAGCGGCCTACGAGCAGTACTTC. As protein: CASNVPGLAAYEQYF.

This clonotype was seen repeatedly, ten times or more. The chain joins TRBV12-3 or TRBV12-4 to TRBJ2-1; D is ambiguous. V shed 6 bases and J shed 6 bases, with 21 bases lying between them. CDR3 length: 16 amino acids. The CDR3 bases are TGTGCCAGCAGCTACATACTAAAAGGCACCGGCAATGAGCAGTTCTTC. Translating it yields CASSYILKGTGNEQFF.

This clonotype was seen many times. The chain employs TRBV30 and TRBJ2-3; 11 bases match TRBD2. The CDR3 is 15 residues long. Germline CDR1 GTSNPN, CDR2 SVGIG (reference sequence). V gave up 0 bases and J gave up 5 bases; unmatched junction bases: 4. CDR3 DNA: TGTGCCTGGAGTGTGGCTAGCGGGGGGAGAGATACGCAGTATTTT. Protein product: CAWSVASGGRDTQYF.

This clonotype was seen a few times. The CDR3 DNA is TGTGCCAGCAGTCCCCACGACAGGGGATCCCAAGAGACCCAGTACTTC. Encoded protein: CASSPHDRGSQETQYF. This chain connects TRBV12-3 or TRBV12-4 to TRBJ2-5; TRBD1 aligns across 8 bases. The CDR3 loop spans 16 amino acids. Trimming cost V 5 bases and J 1 base; bases outside gene matches: 9.

This clonotype was seen repeatedly, ten times or more. The V call is TRBV11-2, the J call TRBJ2-5; D uncertain. The CDR3 is 11 residues long. Germline V gene data show CDR1 as SGHAT and CDR2 as FQNNGV. V dropped 5 bases and J dropped 4 bases, with 5 bases sitting between them. As DNA, the CDR3 is TGTGCCAGCAGCGCTTTAGAGACCCAGTACTTC. Amino acid sequence: CASSALETQYF.

Many counts were recorded for this clonotype. This sequence joins TRBV2 and TRBJ2-1; tentatively, D is TRBD2 (6 bases). Germline CDR1 reads SNHLY; CDR2 reads FYNNEI. The V and J ends lost 4 bases and 3 bases respectively, with 13 bases between them. The CDR3 consists of 15 residues. Here the CDR3 reads CASSVQGLNYNEQFF. The CDR3 DNA reads TGTGCCAGCAGTGTTCAGGGACTTAACTACAATGAGCAGTTCTTC.

The V call is TRBV11-2, the J call TRBJ1-5, with a weak D call TRBD1 (5 bases). CDR1 SGHAT and CDR2 FQNNGV come from the germline V gene. This CDR3 has 16 residues. V dropped 5 bases and J dropped 1 base, with 15 bases sitting between them. The CDR3 DNA sequence: TGTGCCAGCAGCCCTCAGACAGCCCCGAGCAATCAGCCCCAGCATTTT. Translating gives CASSPQTAPSNQPQHF.

V gene TRBV6-5 combines with J gene TRBJ2-3; D is unresolved. The CDR3 runs to 14 residues. Trimming took 2 bases from V and 4 from J, leaving 10 bases between them. The germline CDR1 and CDR2 sequences are MNHEY and SVGAGI. DNA for the CDR3: TGTGCCAGCAGTTACGGAGAAGGAGCAGATACGCAGTATTTT. Protein sequence: CASSYGEGADTQYF.

Ten or more counts support this clonotype. This chain links TRBV29-1 with TRBJ2-3; D gene uncertain. Germline V gives CDR1 SQVTM, CDR2 ANQGSEA. The V and J ends lost 5 bases and 0 bases respectively, with 9 bases between them. The CDR3 spans 13 residues. CDR3 in amino acids: CSVRQASTDTQYF. CDR3 coding DNA: TGCAGCGTTCGGCAGGCTAGCACAGATACGCAGTATTTT.

This clonotype was observed a handful of times. This chain uses TRBV6-1 with TRBJ1-5; D ambiguous. The CDR3 contains 13 residues. Trimming stripped 5 bases from V and 1 base from J, with 6 bases between. Germline V gives CDR1 MNHNS, CDR2 SASEGT. The CDR3 DNA reads TGTGCCAGCAGTCACCACAGCAATCAGCCCCAGCATTTT. Translation: CASSHHSNQPQHF.